This TCR beta chain was identified in a study of T cell responses to AZD1222 COVID-19 vaccine. Germline CDR1 is SGHAT and CDR2 is FQNNGV. There are 14 residues in the CDR3. Trimming removed 6 bases from V and 8 bases from J; junction bases left unmatched: 9. Study observations and caveats: Repertoires were sampled only after the peak T cell response.

Remarks on this clone: Its antigen is still unknown.

TCRdb keeps only in-frame clones here, not all; method: immunoSEQ multiplex PCR. The sample carries 150,000 or so clones, around 88% recorded once. The chain is built from TRBV11-2 and TRBJ2-1, with TRBD2 matching over 8 bases. The sequencing used peripheral blood, collected on day 0 of AZD1222 vaccination. The receptor was derived from an adult in good health. The CDR3 DNA is TGTGCCAGCAGAAAGCTAAGCGGGAGCGATGAGCAGTTCTTC. Translation gives CASRKLSGSDEQFF.